A single T cell receptor (beta chain) is shown here with its context. This record belongs to a study of blood T cell repertoires in COVID-19. Study background: The samples span acute and convalescent COVID-19 from the United States, Italy and Spain. Sources were T cells, B-cell-depleted T cells, or PBMCs; the material itself was cDNA or gDNA.

As handled by the study authors: The assay estimated nucleated cells by amplifying reference gene primers. Data came from immunoSEQ multiplex PCR; TCRdb stores just in-frame clones and leaves some out. The D gene and trimming were derived from the DNA, and the V and J assignments and clone size from that table. The sample records over 110,000 clones, approximately 88% being singletons. V dropped 2 bases and J dropped 5 bases, with 11 bases sitting between them. Germline V gives CDR1 SGDLS, CDR2 YYNGEE. CDR3 length: 14 residues. The sequenced sample was peripheral blood. The TCR sequence derives from a woman aged 45-59 years with acute or convalescent COVID-19. This chain links TRBV9 with TRBJ2-1; D gene ambiguous. CDR3 nucleotides: TGTGCCAGCAGCGTTAGTGGTACGAACAATGAGCAGTTCTTC. It translates to CASSVSGTNNEQFF.